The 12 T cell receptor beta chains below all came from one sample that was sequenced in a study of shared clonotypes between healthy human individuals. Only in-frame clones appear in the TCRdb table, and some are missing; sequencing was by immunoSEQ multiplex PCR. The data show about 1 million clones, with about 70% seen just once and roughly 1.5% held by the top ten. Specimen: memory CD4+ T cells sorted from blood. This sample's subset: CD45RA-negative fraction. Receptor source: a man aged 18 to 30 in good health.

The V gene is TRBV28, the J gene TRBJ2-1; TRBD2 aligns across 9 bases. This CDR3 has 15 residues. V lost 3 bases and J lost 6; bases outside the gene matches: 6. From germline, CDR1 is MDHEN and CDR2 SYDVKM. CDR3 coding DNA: TGTGCCAGCAGTTTTTCTAGCGGGGTAATCAATGAGCAGTTCTTC. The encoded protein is CASSFSSGVINEQFF.

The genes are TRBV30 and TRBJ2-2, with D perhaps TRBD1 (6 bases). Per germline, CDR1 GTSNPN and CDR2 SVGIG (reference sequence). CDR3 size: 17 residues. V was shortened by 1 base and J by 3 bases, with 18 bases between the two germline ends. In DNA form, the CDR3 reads TGTGCCTGGAGTGCCTACTACAGGGAGTCGCACACCGGGGAGCTGTTTTTT. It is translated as CAWSAYYRESHTGELFF. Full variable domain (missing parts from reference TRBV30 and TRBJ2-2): SQTIHQWPATLVQPVGSPLSLECTVEGTSNPNLYWYRQAAGRGLQLLFYSVGIGQISSEVPQNLSASRPQDRQFILSSKKLLLSDSGFYLCAWSAYYRESHTGELFFGEGSRLTVL.

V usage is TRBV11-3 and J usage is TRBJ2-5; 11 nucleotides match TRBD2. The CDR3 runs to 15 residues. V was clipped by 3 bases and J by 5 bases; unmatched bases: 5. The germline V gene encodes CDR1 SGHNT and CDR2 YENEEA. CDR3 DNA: TGTGCCAGCAGCTTTAGCGGGGGGGCCCGGGAGACCCAGTACTTC. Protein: CASSFSGGARETQYF.

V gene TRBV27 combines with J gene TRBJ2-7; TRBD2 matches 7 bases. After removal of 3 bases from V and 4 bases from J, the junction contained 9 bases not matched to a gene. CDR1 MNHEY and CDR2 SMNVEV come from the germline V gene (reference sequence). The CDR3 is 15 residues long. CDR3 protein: CASSFREGGRYEQYF. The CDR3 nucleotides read TGTGCCAGCAGTTTTCGAGAGGGAGGGAGGTACGAGCAGTACTTC.

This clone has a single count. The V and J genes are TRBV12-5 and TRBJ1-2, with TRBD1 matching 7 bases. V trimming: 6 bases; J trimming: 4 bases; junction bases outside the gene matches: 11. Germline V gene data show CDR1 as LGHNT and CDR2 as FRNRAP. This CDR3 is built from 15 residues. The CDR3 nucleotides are TGTGCTAGTGGCCCCACCGGGACAGCAACCTATGGCTACACCTTC. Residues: CASGPTGTATYGYTF.

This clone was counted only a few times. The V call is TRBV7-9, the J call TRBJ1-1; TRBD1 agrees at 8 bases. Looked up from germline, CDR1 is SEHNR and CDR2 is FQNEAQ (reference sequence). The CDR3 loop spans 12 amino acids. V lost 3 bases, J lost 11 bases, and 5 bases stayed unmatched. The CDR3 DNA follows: TGTGCCAGCAGCTTTCCCCAGGGGGCCGCTTTCTTT. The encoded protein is CASSFPQGAAFF.

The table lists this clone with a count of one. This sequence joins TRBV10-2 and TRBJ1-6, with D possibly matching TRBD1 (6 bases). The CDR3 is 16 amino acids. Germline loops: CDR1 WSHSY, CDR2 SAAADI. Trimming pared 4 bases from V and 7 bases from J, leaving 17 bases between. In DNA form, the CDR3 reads TGCGCCAGCAGTGGCGTCATCGGGACAATCAATTCACCCCTCCACTTT. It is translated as CASSGVIGTINSPLHF.

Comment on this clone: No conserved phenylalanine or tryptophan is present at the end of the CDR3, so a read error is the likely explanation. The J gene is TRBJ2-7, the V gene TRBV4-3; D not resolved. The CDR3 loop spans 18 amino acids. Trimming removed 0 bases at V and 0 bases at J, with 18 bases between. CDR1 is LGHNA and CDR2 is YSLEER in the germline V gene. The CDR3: CASSQDSHKQTHSYEQYL. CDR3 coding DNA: TGCGCCAGCAGCCAAGATTCCCATAAACAGACTCACTCCTACGAGCAGTACCTC.

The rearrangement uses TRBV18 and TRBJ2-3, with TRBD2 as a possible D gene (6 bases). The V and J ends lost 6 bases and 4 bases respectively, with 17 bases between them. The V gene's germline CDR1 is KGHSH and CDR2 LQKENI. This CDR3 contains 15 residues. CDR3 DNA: TGTGCCAGCTCCCCGGGACTTCTCACGGCAGATACGCAGTATTTT. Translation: CASSPGLLTADTQYF.

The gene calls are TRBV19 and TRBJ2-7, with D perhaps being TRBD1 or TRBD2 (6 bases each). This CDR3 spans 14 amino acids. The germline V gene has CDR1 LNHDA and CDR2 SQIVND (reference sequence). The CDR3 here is CATKGGHHHYEQYF. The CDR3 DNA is TGTGCTACAAAGGGGGGCCACCACCACTACGAGCAGTACTTC.

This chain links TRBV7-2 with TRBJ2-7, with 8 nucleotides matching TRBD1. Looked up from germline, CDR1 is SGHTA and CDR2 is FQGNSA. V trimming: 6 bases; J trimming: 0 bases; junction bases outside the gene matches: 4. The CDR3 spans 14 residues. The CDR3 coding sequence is TGTGCCAGCAGTAGACAGGGGTCCTCCTACGAGCAGTACTTC. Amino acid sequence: CASSRQGSSYEQYF.

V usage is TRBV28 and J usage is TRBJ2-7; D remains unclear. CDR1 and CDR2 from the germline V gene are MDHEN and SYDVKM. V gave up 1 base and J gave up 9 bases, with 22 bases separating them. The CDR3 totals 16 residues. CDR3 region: CASSLSSPRSLRGQYF. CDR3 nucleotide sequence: TGTGCCAGCAGTTTATCCTCTCCACGGAGCCTACGAGGGCAGTACTTC. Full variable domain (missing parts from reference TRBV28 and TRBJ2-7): DVKVTQSSRYLVKRTGEKVFLECVQDMDHENMFWYRQDPGLGLRLIYFSYDVKMKEKGDIPEGYSVSREKKERFSLILESASTNQTSMYLCASSLSSPRSLRGQYFGPGTRLTVT.